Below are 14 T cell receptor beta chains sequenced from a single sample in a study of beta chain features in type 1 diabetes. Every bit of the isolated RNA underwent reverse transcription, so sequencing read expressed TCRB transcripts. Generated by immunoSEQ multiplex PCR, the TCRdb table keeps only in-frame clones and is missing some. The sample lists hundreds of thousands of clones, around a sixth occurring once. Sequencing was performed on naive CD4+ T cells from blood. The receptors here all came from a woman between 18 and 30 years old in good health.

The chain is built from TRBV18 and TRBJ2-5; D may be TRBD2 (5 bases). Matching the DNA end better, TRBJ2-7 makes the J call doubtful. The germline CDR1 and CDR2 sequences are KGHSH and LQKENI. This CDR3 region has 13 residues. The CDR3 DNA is TGTGCCAGCTCCCCTGGACTGGCCTACGAGCAGTACTTC. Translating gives CASSPGLAYEQYF.

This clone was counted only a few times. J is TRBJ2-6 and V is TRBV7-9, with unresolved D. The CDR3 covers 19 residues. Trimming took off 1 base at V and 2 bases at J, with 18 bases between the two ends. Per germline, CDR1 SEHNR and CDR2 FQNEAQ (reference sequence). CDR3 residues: CASSLVAHTQGTGANVLTF. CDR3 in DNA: TGTGCCAGCAGCTTAGTGGCCCACACACAAGGCACTGGGGCCAACGTCCTGACTTTC.

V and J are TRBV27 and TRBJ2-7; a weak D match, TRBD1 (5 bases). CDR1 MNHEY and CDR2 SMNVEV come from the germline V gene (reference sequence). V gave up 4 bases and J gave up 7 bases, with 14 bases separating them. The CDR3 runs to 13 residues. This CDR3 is CASSSRQFWEQYF. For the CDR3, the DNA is TGTGCCAGCAGTTCTCGACAGTTCTGGGAGCAGTACTTC.

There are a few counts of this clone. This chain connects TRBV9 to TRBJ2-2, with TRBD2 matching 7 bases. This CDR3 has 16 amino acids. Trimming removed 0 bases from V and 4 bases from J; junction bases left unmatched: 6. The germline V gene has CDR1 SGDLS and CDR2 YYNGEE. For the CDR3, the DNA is TGTGCCAGCAGCGTAGATGGCGGGAGCATCACCGGGGAGCTGTTTTTT. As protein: CASSVDGGSITGELFF.

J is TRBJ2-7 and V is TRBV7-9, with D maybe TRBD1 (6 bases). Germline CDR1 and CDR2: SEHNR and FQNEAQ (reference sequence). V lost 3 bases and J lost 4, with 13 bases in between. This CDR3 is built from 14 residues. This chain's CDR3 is CASSLAGEHYEQYF. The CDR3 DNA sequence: TGTGCCAGCAGCTTGGCAGGGGAGCATTACGAGCAGTACTTC.

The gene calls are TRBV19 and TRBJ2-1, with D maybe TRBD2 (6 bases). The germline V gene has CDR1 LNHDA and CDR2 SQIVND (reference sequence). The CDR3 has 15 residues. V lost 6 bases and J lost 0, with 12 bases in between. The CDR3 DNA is TGTGCCAGTAGCCTTAGCGGTAGCTCCTACAATGAGCAGTTCTTC. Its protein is CASSLSGSSYNEQFF.

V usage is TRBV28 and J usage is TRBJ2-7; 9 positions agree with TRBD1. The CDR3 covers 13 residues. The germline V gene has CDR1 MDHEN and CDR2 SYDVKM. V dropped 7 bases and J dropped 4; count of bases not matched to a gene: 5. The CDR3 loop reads CASIGGQGYEQYF. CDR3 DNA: TGTGCCAGCATTGGGGGACAGGGATACGAGCAGTACTTC.

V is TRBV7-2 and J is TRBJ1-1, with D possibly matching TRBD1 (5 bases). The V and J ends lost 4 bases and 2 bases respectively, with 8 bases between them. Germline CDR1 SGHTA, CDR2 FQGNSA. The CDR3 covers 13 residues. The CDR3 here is CASSSRENTEAFF. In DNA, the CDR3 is TGTGCCAGCAGCTCCAGGGAAAACACTGAAGCTTTCTTT. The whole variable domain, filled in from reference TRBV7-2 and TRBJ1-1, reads GAGVSQSPSNKVTEKGKDVELRCDPISGHTALYWYRQSLGQGLEFLIYFQGNSAPDKSGLPSDRFSAERTGGSVSTLTIQRTQQEDSAVYLCASSSRENTEAFFGQGTRLTVV.

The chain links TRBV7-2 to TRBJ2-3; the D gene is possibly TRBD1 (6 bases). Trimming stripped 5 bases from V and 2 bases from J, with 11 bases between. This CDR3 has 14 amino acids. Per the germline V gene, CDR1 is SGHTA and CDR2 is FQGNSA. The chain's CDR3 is CASSPTGTTDTQYF. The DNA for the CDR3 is TGTGCCAGCAGCCCTACAGGGACCACAGATACGCAGTATTTT.

DNA for the CDR3: TGTGCCAGCAGCTCCCGAGGGGTGGGGCAGGCGGTAGTACTTGGGGCCAACGTCCTGACTTTC. It encodes CASSSRGVGQAVVLGANVLTF. This sequence joins TRBV7-8 and TRBJ2-6, with D perhaps given as TRBD1 or TRBD2 (5 bases each). The CDR3 has 21 residues. Germline CDR1 and CDR2: SGHVS and FQNEAQ. The V end lost 4 bases, the J end lost 3 bases, and 28 bases lay between the germline ends.

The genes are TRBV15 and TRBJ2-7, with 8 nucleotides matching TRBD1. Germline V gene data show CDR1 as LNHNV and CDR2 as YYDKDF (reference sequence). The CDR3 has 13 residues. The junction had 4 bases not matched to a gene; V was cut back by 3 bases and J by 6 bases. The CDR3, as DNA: TGTGCCACCAGCAGCATGGACAGGGCCGAGCAGTACTTC. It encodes CATSSMDRAEQYF.

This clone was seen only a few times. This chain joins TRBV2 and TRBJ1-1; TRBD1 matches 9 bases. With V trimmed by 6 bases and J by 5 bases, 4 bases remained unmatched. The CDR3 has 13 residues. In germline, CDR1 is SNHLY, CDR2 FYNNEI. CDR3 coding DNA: TGTGCCAGCAGCGGGACAGGGAGGACTGAAGCTTTCTTT. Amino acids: CASSGTGRTEAFF.

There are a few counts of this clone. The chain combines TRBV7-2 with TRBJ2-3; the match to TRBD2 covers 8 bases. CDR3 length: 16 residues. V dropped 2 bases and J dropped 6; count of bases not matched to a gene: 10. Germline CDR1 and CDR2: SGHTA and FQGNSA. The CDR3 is CASSLITGGPPDTQYF. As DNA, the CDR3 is TGTGCCAGCAGCTTAATCACGGGAGGGCCCCCCGATACGCAGTATTTT.

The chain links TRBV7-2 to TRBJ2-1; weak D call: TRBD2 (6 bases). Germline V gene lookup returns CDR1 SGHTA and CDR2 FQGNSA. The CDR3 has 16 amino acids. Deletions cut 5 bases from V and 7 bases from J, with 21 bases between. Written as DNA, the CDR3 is TGTGCCAGCAGCCAGACAGCGAGACGGGGGATAAATGAGCAGTTCTTC. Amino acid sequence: CASSQTARRGINEQFF.